The following is a T cell receptor beta chain sequence with its context. This clone was observed a handful of times. Its antigen remains unidentified. Base qualities are missing; no much larger clone stands one base away. This same CDR3 is encoded by further DNA sequences in the sample. The sample is drawn from a study of beta chain features in type 1 diabetes listed by TCRdb under 2018. In terms of the full investigation: Mean age, gender distribution, total cell number and subset yield did not differ between patients and healthy donors. A total of 90 million to 130 million sorted cells were examined across all samples, and a strong correlation was observed between cell number per subset and RNA yield. In the study, recently diagnosed type 1 diabetes patients and matched healthy donors were compared on the TCRB repertoires of their sorted circulating CD4+ T cell subsets. Regulatory and stem cell-like memory subsets were obtained from only 8 patients and about 8 healthy donors, while naive and central memory subsets were obtained from all 30 or so donors.

Beyond this particular receptor, the publication reports: Shorter templates might have been favored by PCR, but patient and control samples were amplified and corrected together, so both groups would have been affected equally by any skew. In all four CD4+ subsets, TCRB CDR3 length was moderately but significantly shorter in type 1 diabetes patients. At VDJ recombination sites, type 1 diabetes patients had fewer insertions and more deleted nucleotides, which implies abnormalities in thymic rearrangement. Because cDNA rather than genomic DNA was sequenced, highly expressing activated cells could have been over-represented, although no difference in activation and CD3 levels was found between groups. Only small numbers of individuals were included in the HLA sub-analyses, which left unresolved whether HLA type had any influence on TCRB rearrangement. Naive, central memory and regulatory TCRB repertoires appeared more similar among patients than among healthy donors.

The entire amount of isolated RNA was reverse transcribed using the High Capacity cDNA Reverse Transcription Kit, so the sequenced TCRB transcripts were expressed ones. Deep immunoSEQ sequencing was performed on naive, central memory and regulatory T cell samples, with an average of roughly 4 million total reads per sample. After sorted cells were lysed in RLT buffer, RNA was extracted with DNase-treated RNeasy Micro or Mini kits, with the choice depending on cell number. Each cell subset was processed separately to prevent cross-contamination, with patient and healthy donor samples processed together. Using the immunoSEQ multiplex PCR, TCRB sequences were amplified from cDNA into 87-bp fragments spanning the CDR3 region. Sequencing of the amplicons was performed on the Illumina HiSeq platform. The authors processed their data as follows. Synthetic template baselines were used to correct PCR bias computationally, reads within Hamming distance 2 were collapsed, and singletons that could not be merged were discarded. Reads were aligned to IMGT to assign V, D and J genes, CDR3 length, and insertions or deletions at six rearrangement sites. Within each subset, clonotype counts were normalized to sorted cell number, after which true diversity and Gini coefficients were computed with the tcR R package. Repertoire sharing was quantified using the overlap coefficient calculated on TCRB nucleotide sequences. Not all clones reach the TCRdb copy of this immuneACCESS table, which keeps in-frame sequences only. Checked studies attribute under half of the gap to unresolved V genes and leave the rest unexplained. V, J and clone size were drawn from that table, and D and trimming were deduced from the DNA. The sample contains about 240,000 clones, 25% to 30% of them found a single time. The biggest ten clones account for 4% of the sample.

From each donor, a single peripheral blood sample of 100 to 150 mL on average was drawn into heparinised tubes. A BD FACSAria II was used to sort naive, central memory, regulatory and stem cell-like memory CD4+ T cells with a panel that included CD45RO, CCR7, CD25, CD127, CD95 and CD27. Purity was above 98% for every sorted population. PBMCs were separated immediately by Lymphoprep density gradient centrifugation and were stained directly, without being cultured. So that batch effects would be minimized, each experiment stained and sorted samples in pairs, pairing one healthy donor with one patient. The cysteine opens and the phenylalanine closes a CDR3 of 15 amino acids. The entry retains the CDR3 DNA only, 45 bases that are in frame from base 1. CDR1 and CDR2 were assigned from the germline V gene as SGDLS and YYNGEE. V ends up 4 bases short and J 0 bases short, with an unmatched junction base count of 6.

The receptor was derived from a man aged 25 to 45 in good health. The sequenced sample was central memory CD4+ T cells from blood. The sequence is built from TRBV9 and TRBJ2-7; 8 central nucleotides agree with TRBD2. In nucleotides, the sequence is TGTGCCAGCAGCCGGGGGGGCGCAATCTCCTACGAGCAGTACTTC. Its product reads: CASSRGGAISYEQYF.